Following are 12 T cell receptor beta chains from one sample sequenced in a study of blood T cells in healthy people across ages. PCR was performed a second time for 7 to 11 cycles using a sample-barcoded 5' primer and a J-beta primer mix. TCRdb itself ran the 5' RACE reads through MiXCR, one entry per CDR3 protein. The sample consists of around 1,500,000 distinct CDR3 sequences, 28% of them appearing once. The sequencing sample was made of blood. The receptors come from a woman in her twenties or thirties in good health.

V and J are TRBV6-2 or TRBV6-3 and TRBJ1-1; D is perhaps TRBD1 (5 bases). V gave up 5 bases and J gave up 6 bases, with 10 bases separating them. The CDR3 covers 12 residues. CDR1 and CDR2 (germline): MNHEY, SVGEGT. CDR3 protein: CASSDRQPEAFF. Written as DNA, the CDR3 is TGTGCCAGCAGTGATAGACAGCCTGAAGCTTTCTTT.

V gene TRBV12-3 or TRBV12-4 combines with J gene TRBJ2-3, with 10 bases fitting TRBD1. Trimming removed 4 bases from V and 5 bases from J; junction bases left unmatched: 3. The CDR3 has 14 residues. CDR3 coding DNA: TGTGCCAGCAGTTGGGGACAGGGGAGAGATACGCAGTATTTT. The encoded protein is CASSWGQGRDTQYF.

The sample holds a few counts of this clonotype. Possible read error: a much larger clone is one base away. V is TRBV7-2 and J is TRBJ2-1, with 10 positions matching TRBD2. This CDR3 contains 17 residues. The germline CDR1 and CDR2 sequences are SGHTA and FQGNSA. The CDR3 loop reads CAGSLGWGTSDHNEQFF. In DNA, the CDR3 is TGTGCCGGCAGCTTAGGGTGGGGGACTAGCGACCACAATGAGCAGTTCTTC.

In this sample, this clonotype turned up a few times. V is TRBV4-1 and J is TRBJ2-5; D perhaps matches TRBD2 (6 bases). This CDR3 spans 15 amino acids. The V end was cut by 1 base, the J end by 4 bases, with 13 bases between. The germline gives CDR1 MGHRA, CDR2 YSYEKL. The CDR3 coding sequence is TGCGCCAGCAGCCAAGTAGTCGTGGGAGGAGAGACCCAGTACTTC. Translating it yields CASSQVVVGGETQYF.

A few counts support this clonotype. The V gene is TRBV6-1, the J gene TRBJ1-4; 9 bases are a match to TRBD1. The germline gives CDR1 MNHNS, CDR2 SASEGT. J was trimmed by 6 bases and V by 5 bases; bases with no gene match: 4. The CDR3 has 14 amino acids. The CDR3 loop is CASSSQGAHEKLFF. CDR3 DNA: TGTGCCAGCAGTTCACAGGGGGCGCATGAAAAACTGTTTTTT.

The chain is built from TRBV27 and TRBJ1-2; TRBD1 aligns across 9 bases. J lost 6 bases, V lost 6 bases, and 17 bases had no gene match. The germline gives CDR1 MNHEY, CDR2 SMNVEV (reference sequence). CDR3 length: 17 residues. CDR3 DNA sequence: TGTGCCAGCAGCTACATAAGAGGGACAGGGAGGTATAATGGCTACACCTTC. Protein: CASSYIRGTGRYNGYTF.

A few counts support this clonotype. A clone one base away is much larger, so this may be a read error. The rearrangement links TRBV5-6 to TRBJ2-7; the match to TRBD2 covers 10 bases. Per germline, CDR1 SGHDT and CDR2 YYEEEE. V dropped 0 bases and J dropped 7; count of bases not matched to a gene: 7. The CDR3 extends over 15 amino acids. The CDR3 is CASSLGTSGLSEQYF. CDR3 DNA: TGTGCCAGCAGCTTGGGGACTAGCGGTTTGTCTGAGCAGTACTTC.

The gene calls are TRBV6-6 and TRBJ2-3; D gene ambiguous. The V gene's germline CDR1 is MNHNY and CDR2 SVGAGI (reference sequence). V lost 10 bases and J lost 6, with 11 bases in between. The CDR3 is made up of 11 amino acids. The CDR3 sequence: CATGPSDTQYF. The DNA of the CDR3 is TGTGCCACCGGCCCCTCCGATACGCAGTATTTT.

The V call is TRBV11-3, the J call TRBJ2-1, with D possibly being TRBD1 (7 bases). The CDR3 has 17 residues. V was trimmed by 0 bases and J by 7 bases, leaving 19 bases between them. CDR1 is SGHNT and CDR2 is YENEEA in the germline V gene. DNA of the CDR3: TGTGCCAGCAGCTTAGATCTGGAGGGGGCGCCCGGGAATGAGCAGTTCTTC. Translated: CASSLDLEGAPGNEQFF.

This clonotype turned up a few times. The rearrangement joins TRBV20-1 to TRBJ2-3; 7 nucleotides line up with TRBD1. The CDR3 contains 14 residues. V lost 3 bases, J lost 2 bases, and 5 bases stayed unmatched. CDR1 and CDR2 from the germline V gene are DFQATT and SNEGSKA (reference sequence). The CDR3 sequence: CSASSTGNTDTQYF. The CDR3 DNA is TGCAGTGCTAGCTCGACAGGGAACACAGATACGCAGTATTTT.

V is TRBV20-1 and J is TRBJ1-6; 7 bases agree with TRBD1. The V and J ends lost 0 bases and 5 bases, in that order; junction bases with no gene match: 10. This CDR3 comprises 17 residues. The germline V gene has CDR1 DFQATT and CDR2 SNEGSKA (reference sequence). Here the CDR3 reads CSARDHRGTENNSPLHF. CDR3 DNA sequence: TGCAGTGCTAGAGATCATCGCGGGACAGAAAATAATTCACCCCTCCACTTT.

The CDR3 DNA reads TGTGCCAGCAGGAGGAGACTAGTCCCCTACAATGAGCAGTTCTTC. As protein: CASRRRLVPYNEQFF. V and J are TRBV12-3 or TRBV12-4 and TRBJ2-1, with D tentatively TRBD2 (6 bases). V gave up 6 bases and J gave up 2 bases, with 14 bases separating them. The CDR3 extends over 15 amino acids.